The next 26 T cell receptor beta chains were all read from a single sample in a study of T-cell reconstitution after alpha-beta-depleted transplantation in children. Molecular barcoding with unique molecular identifiers was used for the TCRbeta library. TCRdb re-called the PCR reads through MiXCR, storing one row per CDR3 protein. The top ten hold 2.4% of the sample, which has 450,000 to 600,000 distinct CDR3 sequences, around a third seen once. The sample here was PBMCs from the stem cell graft donor, taken from the stem cell graft. Receptor source: a human donor who donated a stem cell graft to a child with aplastic anemia.

V usage is TRBV19 and J usage is TRBJ1-5; D ambiguous. Germline-derived CDR1 and CDR2 are LNHDA and SQIVND (reference sequence). The CDR3 sequence is 15 residues long. Deletions cut 7 bases from V and 1 base from J, with 14 bases between. CDR3 sequence: CASMGGKLSNQPQHF. The DNA of the CDR3 is TGTGCCAGTATGGGAGGAAAGTTGAGCAATCAGCCCCAGCATTTT.

The J gene is TRBJ2-5, the V gene TRBV28; no firm D call. Trimming left V 6 bases short and J 5 bases short, with 13 bases between. The CDR3 consists of 13 residues. Germline assignment: CDR1 MDHEN and CDR2 SYDVKM. The CDR3 protein is CASSWGYGETQYF. For the CDR3, the DNA is TGTGCCAGCAGCTGGGGATATGGGGAGACCCAGTACTTC.

V gene TRBV20-1 combines with J gene TRBJ2-3; TRBD2 agrees at 10 bases. CDR3 size: 17 residues. Germline-derived CDR1 and CDR2 are DFQATT and SNEGSKA (reference sequence). The ends lost 3 bases at V and 4 bases at J; junction bases unmatched: 13. CDR3 sequence reads: CSASDPRTSGRSDTQYF. The CDR3 DNA is TGCAGTGCTAGCGACCCCAGGACTAGCGGCCGTTCAGATACGCAGTATTTT.

This clonotype came up once. The chain carries TRBV28 and TRBJ2-2; 7 positions match TRBD2. CDR1 is MDHEN and CDR2 is SYDVKM in the germline V gene. This CDR3 is built from 13 residues. V lost 4 bases, J lost 8 bases, and 4 bases stayed unmatched. The CDR3 sequence: CASSSGRPGELFF. CDR3 nucleotides: TGTGCCAGCAGTTCCGGGAGGCCTGGGGAGCTGTTTTTT.

In nucleotides, the CDR3 is TGTGCCAGCAGTTCCCCGGACAGGGGGAGATCTGGTGAGCAGTTCTTC. This gives the protein CASSSPDRGRSGEQFF. The chain recombines TRBV27 with TRBJ2-1; 10 positions agree with TRBD1. The germline gives CDR1 MNHEY, CDR2 SMNVEV (reference sequence). This CDR3 comprises 16 residues. V dropped 4 bases and J dropped 9; count of bases not matched to a gene: 12.

The chain carries TRBV30 and TRBJ2-2; D gene uncertain. The ends were cut back, 0 bases at V and 7 bases at J, with 12 bases in the middle. This CDR3 spans 14 amino acids. Germline CDR1 reads GTSNPN; CDR2 reads SVGIG (reference sequence). This chain's CDR3 is CAWSVGLGLGELFF. CDR3 DNA: TGTGCCTGGAGTGTAGGGTTGGGTCTCGGGGAGCTGTTTTTT.

This rearrangement joins TRBV15 to TRBJ1-6; D gene unclear. Germline-derived CDR1 and CDR2 are LNHNV and YYDKDF (reference sequence). CDR3 length equals 15 residues. Trimming removed 0 bases at V and 7 bases at J, with 10 bases between. The CDR3, as DNA: TGTGCCACCAGCAGAGATGTTGGCAGGAATTCACCCCTCCACTTT. It codes for CATSRDVGRNSPLHF.

This clonotype occurred once. The J gene is TRBJ1-1, the V gene TRBV5-6; tentative D call: TRBD1 (5 bases). The length of the CDR3 is 14 residues. The germline V gene encodes CDR1 SGHDT and CDR2 YYEEEE. Deletions cut 2 bases from V and 3 bases from J, with 11 bases between. The DNA for the CDR3 is TGTGCCAGCAGCTTTCCAGGGACGGACACTGAAGCTTTCTTT. Translation gives CASSFPGTDTEAFF. Looking up the rest from reference TRBV5-6 and TRBJ1-1 gives the full variable domain: DAGVTQSPTHLIKTRGQQVTLRCSPKSGHDTVSWYQQALGQGPQFIFQYYEEEERQRGNFPDRFSGHQFPNYSSELNVNALLLGDSALYLCASSFPGTDTEAFFGQGTRLTVV.

The chain recombines TRBV18 with TRBJ1-1; the match to TRBD1 covers 10 bases. CDR1 and CDR2 from the germline V gene are KGHSH and LQKENI. V shed 3 bases and J 3 bases; nucleotides not matched to a gene: 13. The CDR3 has 18 residues. The CDR3 sequence is CASSPFLTGGAPDTEAFF. The DNA for the CDR3 is TGTGCCAGCTCACCCTTTTTGACAGGGGGCGCGCCGGACACTGAAGCTTTCTTT.

This clonotype was counted a few times. The chain uses TRBV2 and TRBJ1-5, with D tentatively TRBD1 (6 bases). Looked up from germline, CDR1 is SNHLY and CDR2 is FYNNEI. CDR3 length: 14 amino acids. Between the trimmed V and J ends, which lost 7 bases and 5 bases, there was a span of 15 bases. The CDR3 spells CASKGQGIDQPQHF. DNA of the CDR3: TGTGCCAGCAAGGGGCAGGGGATCGATCAGCCCCAGCATTTT.

The chain uses TRBV4-2 and TRBJ2-2, with 12 bases lining up with TRBD2. CDR1 LGHNA and CDR2 YNFKEQ come from the germline V gene. Trimming at V came to 4 bases and at J to 2 bases, leaving 11 bases not matched to a gene. There are 19 residues in the CDR3. The DNA for the CDR3 is TGTGCCAGCAGCCCCCTAGCGGGAGGGCCCCGCTCAAACACCGGGGAGCTGTTTTTT. Protein sequence: CASSPLAGGPRSNTGELFF.

The V call is TRBV4-2, the J call TRBJ2-1; possible D gene TRBD2, 6 bases. Trimming took 0 bases from V and 9 from J, leaving 18 bases between them. Germline CDR1 is LGHNA and CDR2 is YNFKEQ. The CDR3 is made up of 16 amino acids. The CDR3 is CASSQDRGRNFGEQFF. In nucleotides, the CDR3 is TGTGCCAGCAGCCAAGACCGTGGGAGGAACTTTGGTGAGCAGTTCTTC.

The chain employs TRBV24-1 and TRBJ2-5; tentatively, D is TRBD1 (6 bases). The length of the CDR3 is 13 residues. V lost 7 bases and J 5 bases, leaving 13 bases between the germline ends. Germline CDR1 KGHDR, CDR2 SFDVKD. In DNA form, the CDR3 reads TGTGCCACCAGCAACAGGGTCGAGGAGACCCAGTACTTC. This gives the protein CATSNRVEETQYF.

The chain recombines TRBV7-2 with TRBJ1-1, with D unclear. CDR1 SGHTA and CDR2 FQGNSA come from the germline V gene. V lost 1 base and J 5 bases, leaving 11 bases between the germline ends. The CDR3 sequence is 14 residues long. CDR3 bases: TGTGCCAGCAGCTTAGAGGGTCGGGCAACTGAAGCTTTCTTT. Its protein is CASSLEGRATEAFF.

This chain links TRBV5-1 with TRBJ2-1, with D possibly being TRBD2 (6 bases). V lost 0 bases to trimming and J lost 5 bases, with 9 bases between them. The CDR3 spans 14 residues. Germline V gives CDR1 SGHRS, CDR2 YFSETQ. CDR3 nucleotides: TGCGCCAGCAGCTTGGATGCGGGGCACAATGAGCAGTTCTTC. It yields the protein CASSLDAGHNEQFF.

The rearrangement uses TRBV5-4 and TRBJ2-3; D is unclear. Trimming shortened V by 2 bases and J by 4 bases, and 14 bases separated the two germline ends. The CDR3 spans 15 residues. Germline values: CDR1 SGHNT, CDR2 YYREEE (reference sequence). The CDR3 DNA is TGTGCCAGCAGCTTTACAGCAGGTGTTTCAGATACGCAGTATTTT. Translating gives CASSFTAGVSDTQYF.

The chain employs TRBV7-2 and TRBJ2-3; possible D gene TRBD1, 6 bases. The CDR3 contains 13 residues. V shed 3 bases and J shed 4 bases, with 8 bases lying between them. In germline, CDR1 is SGHTA, CDR2 FQGNSA. The CDR3 sequence is CASSLDSPDTQYF. The CDR3 bases are TGTGCCAGCAGCTTGGACAGTCCAGATACGCAGTATTTT.

This clonotype was picked up a small number of times. One junction end disagrees with the germline gene, perhaps due to a read error. V gene TRBV12-3 or TRBV12-4 combines with J gene TRBJ2-3, with a tentative D call TRBD2 (5 bases). This CDR3 region has 14 residues. For the CDR3, the DNA is TGTCCCAGCAGTTTAGCGCCTGGGCCTAATACGCAGTATTTT. It specifies CPSSLAPGPNTQYF.

V gene TRBV20-1 combines with J gene TRBJ2-7; 8 bases are a match to TRBD2. V lost 8 bases, J lost 6 bases, and 6 bases stayed unmatched. The CDR3 is 11 amino acids. Germline loops: CDR1 DFQATT, CDR2 SNEGSKA (reference sequence). For the CDR3, the DNA is TGCAGTATAGGGCTAGCGGGCGAGCAGTACTTC. It translates to CSIGLAGEQYF.

This chain links TRBV15 with TRBJ2-3; D possibly uses TRBD1 or TRBD2 (6 bases each). Germline CDR1 and CDR2: LNHNV and YYDKDF (reference sequence). Trimming took 5 bases from V and 1 from J, leaving 13 bases between them. The CDR3 covers 15 residues. As DNA, the CDR3 is TGTGCCACCAGCCCTGGGGGGCATGGCACAGATACGCAGTATTTT. It encodes CATSPGGHGTDTQYF. Looking up the rest from reference TRBV15 and TRBJ2-3 gives the full variable domain: DAMVIQNPRYQVTQFGKPVTLSCSQTLNHNVMYWYQQKSSQAPKLLFHYYDKDFNNEADTPDNFQSRRPNTSFCFLDIRSPGLGDTAMYLCATSPGGHGTDTQYFGPGTRLTVL.

The rearrangement uses TRBV18 and TRBJ2-7; tentatively, D is TRBD1 (5 bases). The CDR3 contains 14 residues. Germline CDR1 KGHSH, CDR2 LQKENI. V was trimmed by 2 bases and J by 3 bases, leaving 11 bases between them. The CDR3 DNA reads as TGTGCCAGCTCACCATCTGGGGCGGACTACGAGCAGTACTTC. Residues: CASSPSGADYEQYF.

J is TRBJ1-1 and V is TRBV29-1, with D possibly being TRBD1 (5 bases). V lost 8 bases, J lost 0 bases, and 13 bases lay in between. This CDR3 comprises 13 residues. Germline V gives CDR1 SQVTM, CDR2 ANQGSEA. The CDR3 reads CSTRTPMNTEAFF. The CDR3 DNA is TGCAGCACCCGGACACCTATGAACACTGAAGCTTTCTTT.

This clonotype showed up just a few times. The chain has TRBV6-2 or TRBV6-3 and TRBJ2-1; possibly TRBD2 for D (5 bases). Trimming cost V 5 bases and J 0 bases, with 14 bases left between them. The CDR3 contains 16 residues. Germline values: CDR1 MNHEY, CDR2 SVGEGT. The CDR3 DNA follows: TGTGCCAGCAGTCCTATCCTGGGGAGCTCCTACAATGAGCAGTTCTTC. Its protein is CASSPILGSSYNEQFF.

This clonotype appeared a few times. This chain connects TRBV5-1 to TRBJ2-1; D gene unclear. Between the trimmed V and J ends, which lost 0 bases and 7 bases, there was a span of 8 bases. In germline, CDR1 is SGHRS, CDR2 YFSETQ. This CDR3 comprises 13 residues. CDR3 in DNA: TGCGCCAGCAGCTTGGCCACAGTAAATGAGCAGTTCTTC. Amino acids: CASSLATVNEQFF.

CDR3 region: CSATGTGDNQPQHF. The CDR3, as DNA: TGCAGCGCAACCGGGACAGGGGACAATCAGCCCCAGCATTTT. The chain uses TRBV29-1 and TRBJ1-5, with TRBD1 matching over 10 bases. V lost 7 bases, J lost 3 bases, and 6 bases stayed unmatched. The CDR3 is 14 amino acids. Per the germline V gene, CDR1 is SQVTM and CDR2 is ANQGSEA.

This clonotype was seen just once. This sequence joins TRBV7-8 and TRBJ2-2, with D unresolved. Germline CDR1 and CDR2: SGHVS and FQNEAQ. The CDR3 is 13 amino acids. V was clipped by 4 bases and J by 6 bases, with 9 bases between them. DNA for the CDR3: TGTGCCAGCAGCTATACCAGTTCCGGGGAGCTGTTTTTT. Protein sequence: CASSYTSSGELFF.